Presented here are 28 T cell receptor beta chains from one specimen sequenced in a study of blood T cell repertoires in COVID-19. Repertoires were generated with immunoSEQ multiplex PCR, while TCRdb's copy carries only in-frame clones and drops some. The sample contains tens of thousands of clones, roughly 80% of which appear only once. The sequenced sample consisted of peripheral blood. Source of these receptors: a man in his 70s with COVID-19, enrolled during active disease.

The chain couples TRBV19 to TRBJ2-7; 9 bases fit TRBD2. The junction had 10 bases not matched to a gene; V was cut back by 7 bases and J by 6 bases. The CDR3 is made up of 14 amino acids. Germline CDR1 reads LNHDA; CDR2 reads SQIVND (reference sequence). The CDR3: CASNKGGLAGEQYF. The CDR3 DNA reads TGTGCCAGTAATAAAGGGGGACTAGCCGGCGAGCAGTACTTC.

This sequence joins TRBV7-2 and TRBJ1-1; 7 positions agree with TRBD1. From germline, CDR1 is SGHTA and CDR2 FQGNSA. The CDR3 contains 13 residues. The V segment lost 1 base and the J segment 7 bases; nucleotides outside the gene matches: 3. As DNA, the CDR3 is TGTGCCAGCAGCTTAGTGCAGGGGGGTGAAGCTTTCTTT. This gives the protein CASSLVQGGEAFF. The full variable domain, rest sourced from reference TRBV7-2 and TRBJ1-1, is GAGVSQSPSNKVTEKGKDVELRCDPISGHTALYWYRQSLGQGLEFLIYFQGNSAPDKSGLPSDRFSAERTGGSVSTLTIQRTQQEDSAVYLCASSLVQGGEAFFGQGTRLTVV.

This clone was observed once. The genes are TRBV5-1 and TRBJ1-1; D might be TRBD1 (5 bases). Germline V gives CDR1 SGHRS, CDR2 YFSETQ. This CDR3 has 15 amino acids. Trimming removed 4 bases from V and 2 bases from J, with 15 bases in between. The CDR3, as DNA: TGCGCCAGCAGCCCGGATGGGGGGGGTAACACTGAAGCTTTCTTT. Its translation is CASSPDGGGNTEAFF. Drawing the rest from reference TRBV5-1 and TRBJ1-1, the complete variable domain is KAGVTQTPRYLIKTRGQQVTLSCSPISGHRSVSWYQQTPGQGLQFLFEYFSETQRNKGNFPGRFSGRQFSNSRSEMNVSTLELGDSALYLCASSPDGGGNTEAFFGQGTRLTVV.

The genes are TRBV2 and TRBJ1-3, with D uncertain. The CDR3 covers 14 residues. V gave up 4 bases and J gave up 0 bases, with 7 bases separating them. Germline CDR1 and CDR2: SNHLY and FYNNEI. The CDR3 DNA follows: TGTGCCAGCAGTGGACTTACCTCTGGAAACACCATATATTTT. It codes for CASSGLTSGNTIYF.

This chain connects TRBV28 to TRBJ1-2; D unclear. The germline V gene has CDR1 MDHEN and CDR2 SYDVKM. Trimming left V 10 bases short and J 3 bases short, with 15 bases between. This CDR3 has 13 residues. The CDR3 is CATSGTVDYGYTF. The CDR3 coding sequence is TGTGCCACATCTGGTACAGTGGACTATGGCTACACCTTC.

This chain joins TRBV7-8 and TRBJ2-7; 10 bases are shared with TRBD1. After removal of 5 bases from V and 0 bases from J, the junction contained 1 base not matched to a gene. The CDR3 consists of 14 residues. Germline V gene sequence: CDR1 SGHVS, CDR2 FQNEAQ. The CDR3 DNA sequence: TGTGCCAGCAGCGGGACAGGGGACTCCTACGAGCAGTACTTC. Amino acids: CASSGTGDSYEQYF.

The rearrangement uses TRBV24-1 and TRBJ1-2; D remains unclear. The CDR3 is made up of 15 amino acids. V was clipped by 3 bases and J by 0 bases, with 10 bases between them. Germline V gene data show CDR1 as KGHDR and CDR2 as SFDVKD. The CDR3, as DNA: TGTGCCACCAGTGATCCGGTGAAAGCTAACTATGGCTACACCTTC. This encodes CATSDPVKANYGYTF.

The CDR3 region is CACHKRDIEAFF. CDR3 bases: TGTGCCTGTCATAAAAGGGACATTGAAGCTTTCTTT. This chain joins TRBV30 and TRBJ1-1, with D possibly TRBD1 on 6 matching bases. The V gene lost 6 bases and the J gene lost 7 bases, with 15 bases spanning the gap. Germline V gives CDR1 GTSNPN, CDR2 SVGIG (reference sequence). The CDR3 sequence is 12 residues long.

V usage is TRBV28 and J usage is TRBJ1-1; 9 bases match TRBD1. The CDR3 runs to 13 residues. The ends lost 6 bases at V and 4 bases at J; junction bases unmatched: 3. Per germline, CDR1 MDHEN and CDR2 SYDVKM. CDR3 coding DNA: TGTGCCAGCAGCCTGACAGGGGGCACTGAAGCTTTCTTT. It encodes CASSLTGGTEAFF.

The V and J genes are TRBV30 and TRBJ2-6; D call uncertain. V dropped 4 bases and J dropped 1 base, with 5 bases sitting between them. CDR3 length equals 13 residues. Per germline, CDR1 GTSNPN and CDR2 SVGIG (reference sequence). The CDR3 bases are TGTGCCTGGATTCCGTCTGGGGCCAACGTCCTGACTTTC. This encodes CAWIPSGANVLTF.

Here the CDR3 DNA reads TGTGCCAGCAGTAAAACGTTCCAGGGGCAAGTATTGAACACTGAAGCTTTCTTT. Amino acid sequence: CASSKTFQGQVLNTEAFF. The rearrangement uses TRBV6-2 or TRBV6-3 and TRBJ1-1; possible D gene TRBD1, 6 bases. V was clipped by 5 bases and J by 0 bases, with 22 bases between them. Germline V gene lookup returns CDR1 MNHEY and CDR2 SVGEGT. The CDR3 runs to 18 residues.

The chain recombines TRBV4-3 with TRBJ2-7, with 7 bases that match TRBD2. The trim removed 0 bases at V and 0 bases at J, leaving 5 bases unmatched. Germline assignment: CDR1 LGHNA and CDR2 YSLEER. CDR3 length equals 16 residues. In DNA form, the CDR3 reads TGCGCCAGCAGCCAAGATTGGCGGGGGAGCTCCTACGAGCAGTACTTC. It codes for CASSQDWRGSSYEQYF.

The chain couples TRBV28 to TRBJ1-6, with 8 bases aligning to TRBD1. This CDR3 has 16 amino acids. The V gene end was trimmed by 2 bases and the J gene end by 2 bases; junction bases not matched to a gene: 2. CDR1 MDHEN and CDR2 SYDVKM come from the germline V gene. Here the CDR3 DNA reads TGTGCCAGCAGTTTACCAGGGGGCGCCTATAATTCACCCCTCCACTTT. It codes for CASSLPGGAYNSPLHF.

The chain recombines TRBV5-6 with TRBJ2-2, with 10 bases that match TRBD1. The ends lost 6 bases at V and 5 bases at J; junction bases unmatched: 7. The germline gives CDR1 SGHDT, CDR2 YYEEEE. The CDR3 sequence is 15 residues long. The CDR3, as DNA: TGTGCCAGCACCCTCGGGACAGGGGTGACCGGGGAGCTGTTTTTT. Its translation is CASTLGTGVTGELFF.

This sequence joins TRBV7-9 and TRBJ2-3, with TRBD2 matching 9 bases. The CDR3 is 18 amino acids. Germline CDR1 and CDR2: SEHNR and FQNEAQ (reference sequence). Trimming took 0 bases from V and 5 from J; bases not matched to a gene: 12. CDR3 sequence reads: CASSLAGNSGSSGDTQYF. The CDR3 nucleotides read TGTGCCAGCAGCTTAGCGGGCAATAGCGGGAGCTCAGGAGATACGCAGTATTTT.

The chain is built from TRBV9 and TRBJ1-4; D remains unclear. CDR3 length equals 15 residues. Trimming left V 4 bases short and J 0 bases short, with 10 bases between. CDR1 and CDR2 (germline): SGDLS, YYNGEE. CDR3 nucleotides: TGTGCCAGCAGCCCCCGACTTGCAACTAATGAAAAACTGTTTTTT. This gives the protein CASSPRLATNEKLFF.

The CDR3 nucleotides read TGTGCCAGCAGCTTACTTGTAGGGGGGGACTTGAACACTGAAGCTTTCTTT. This gives the protein CASSLLVGGDLNTEAFF. The V call is TRBV7-6, the J call TRBJ1-1, with D possibly TRBD1 on 6 matching bases. The CDR3 is 17 residues long. The V end was cut by 2 bases, the J end by 0 bases, with 16 bases between. Germline loops: CDR1 SGHVS, CDR2 FNYEAQ.

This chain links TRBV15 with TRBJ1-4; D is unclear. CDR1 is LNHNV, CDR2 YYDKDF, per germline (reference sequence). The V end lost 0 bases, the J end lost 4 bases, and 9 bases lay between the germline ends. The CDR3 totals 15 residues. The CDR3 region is CATSRDWQINEKLFF. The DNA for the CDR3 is TGTGCCACCAGCAGAGATTGGCAGATTAATGAAAAACTGTTTTTT.

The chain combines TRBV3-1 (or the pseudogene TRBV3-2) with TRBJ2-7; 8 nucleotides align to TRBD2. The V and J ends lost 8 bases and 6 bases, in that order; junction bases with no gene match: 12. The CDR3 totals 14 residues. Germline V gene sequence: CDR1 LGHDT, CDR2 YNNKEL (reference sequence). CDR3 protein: CASSRGGLSFEQYF. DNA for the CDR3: TGTGCCAGCTCCCGCGGGGGGTTGTCTTTCGAGCAGTACTTC.

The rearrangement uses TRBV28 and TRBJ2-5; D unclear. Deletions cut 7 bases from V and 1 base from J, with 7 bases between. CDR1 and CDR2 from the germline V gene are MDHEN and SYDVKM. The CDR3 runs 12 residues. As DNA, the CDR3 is TGTGCCAGCAAACTTCCCCAAGAGACCCAGTACTTC. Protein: CASKLPQETQYF.

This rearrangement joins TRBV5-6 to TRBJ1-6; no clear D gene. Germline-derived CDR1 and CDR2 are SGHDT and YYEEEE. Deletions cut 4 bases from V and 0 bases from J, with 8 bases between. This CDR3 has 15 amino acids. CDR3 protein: CASSDTVSYNSPLHF. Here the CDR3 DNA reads TGTGCCAGCAGCGACACCGTCTCCTATAATTCACCCCTCCACTTT.

The CDR3 DNA sequence: TGTGCCAGCAGTTTGTCGATACAGGGCACGGGTGAAAAACTGTTTTTT. This gives the protein CASSLSIQGTGEKLFF. The chain recombines TRBV28 with TRBJ1-4; a weak D match, TRBD1 (6 bases). Germline-derived CDR1 and CDR2 are MDHEN and SYDVKM. The ends were cut back, 3 bases at V and 7 bases at J, with 18 bases in the middle. The CDR3 has 16 amino acids.

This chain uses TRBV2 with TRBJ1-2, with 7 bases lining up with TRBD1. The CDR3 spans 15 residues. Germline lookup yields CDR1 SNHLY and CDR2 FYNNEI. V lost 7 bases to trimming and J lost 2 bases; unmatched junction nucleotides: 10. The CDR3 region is CASKNRDSTNYGYTF. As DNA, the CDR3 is TGTGCCAGCAAGAATAGGGACAGCACAAACTATGGCTACACCTTC.

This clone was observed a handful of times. The CDR3 sequence is CASSLAPEGSYNEQFF. The CDR3 DNA sequence: TGTGCCAGCAGCCTTGCGCCGGAGGGCTCCTACAATGAGCAGTTCTTC. The rearrangement uses TRBV3-1 (or the pseudogene TRBV3-2) and TRBJ2-1, with a weak D call TRBD2 (6 bases). The CDR3 is 16 amino acids. V lost 4 bases and J lost 0, with 13 bases in between. In germline, CDR1 is LGHDT, CDR2 YNNKEL (reference sequence).

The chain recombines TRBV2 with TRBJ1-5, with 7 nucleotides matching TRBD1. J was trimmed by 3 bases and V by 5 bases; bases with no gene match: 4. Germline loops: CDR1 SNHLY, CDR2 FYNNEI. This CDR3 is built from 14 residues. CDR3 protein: CASSPGQPNQPQHF. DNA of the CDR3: TGTGCCAGCAGTCCGGGACAGCCCAATCAGCCCCAGCATTTT.

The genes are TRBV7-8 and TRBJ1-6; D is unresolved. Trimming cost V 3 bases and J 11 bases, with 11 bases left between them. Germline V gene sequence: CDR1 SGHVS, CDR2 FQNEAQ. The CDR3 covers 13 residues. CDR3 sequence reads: CASSFALAAPLHF. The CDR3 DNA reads TGTGCCAGCAGCTTTGCGTTAGCGGCACCCCTCCACTTT.

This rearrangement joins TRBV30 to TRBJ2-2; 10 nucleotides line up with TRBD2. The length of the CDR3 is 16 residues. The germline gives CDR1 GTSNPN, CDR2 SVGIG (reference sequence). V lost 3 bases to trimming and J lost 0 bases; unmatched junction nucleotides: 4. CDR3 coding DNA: TGTGCCTGGAGAAGACTAGCGGGTTCGAACACCGGGGAGCTGTTTTTT. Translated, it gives CAWRRLAGSNTGELFF.

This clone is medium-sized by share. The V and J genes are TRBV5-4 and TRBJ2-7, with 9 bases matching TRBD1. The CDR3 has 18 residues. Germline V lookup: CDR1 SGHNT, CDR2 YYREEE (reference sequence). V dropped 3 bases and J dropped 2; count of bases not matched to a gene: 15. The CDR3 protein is CASSSRDRAIPKPYEQYF. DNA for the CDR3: TGTGCCAGCAGCTCCCGGGACAGGGCCATCCCGAAACCCTACGAGCAGTACTTC.